The 2 T cell receptor beta chains in this list originate from one sample, sequenced in a study of breast tumors, draining lymph nodes, adjacent tissues (dated by TCRdb to the mid-2010s). Libraries were prepared through multiplex PCR. The sample was run on an Illumina HiSeq 2000. TCRdb cleaned the public reads at Q25 with fastp, built clones with MiXCR and kept in-frame beta chains. Entries are consolidated by CDR3 protein sequence, retaining the most common genes and DNA. The table for this sample lists 100,000 or so distinct CDR3 sequences; 21% of them were counted only once. 1% to 1.5% of the sample comes from the top ten. Lymph node samples were obtained from the axillary draining lymph nodes of breast cancer patients. Sample: axillary lymph node tissue. Receptors originate from a female donor with breast cancer. Some clones in this sample may be carry-over from other donors' samples.

This clonotype was picked up many times. The chain uses TRBV7-8 and TRBJ2-5; TRBD2 aligns across 9 bases. V shed 2 bases, J shed 2 bases, and the junction held 6 bases outside the gene matches. This CDR3 spans 16 amino acids. Germline CDR1 is SGHVS and CDR2 is FQNEAQ. The CDR3 reads CASSLKAGGGQETQYF. CDR3 bases: TGTGCCAGCAGCTTAAAGGCGGGAGGGGGTCAAGAGACCCAGTACTTC.

The sample holds many counts of this clonotype. The chain joins TRBV10-3 to TRBJ2-5; possible D gene TRBD1, 6 bases. The CDR3 covers 16 residues. The germline V gene encodes CDR1 ENHRY and CDR2 SYGVKD. The V gene lost 3 bases and the J gene lost 1 base, with 15 bases spanning the gap. CDR3 sequence (DNA): TGTGCCATCAGTGACCCGCGACAGGAGACCCAAGAGACCCAGTACTTC. Translation: CAISDPRQETQETQYF.